What follows are 3 T cell receptor beta chains derived from one specimen sequenced in a study of blood T cell repertoires in COVID-19. This table comes from immunoSEQ multiplex PCR, and its TCRdb copy is limited to in-frame clones, with some not included. The data contain 230,000 or so clones, roughly 87% of them singletons. Sequencing was performed on peripheral blood. Source of these receptors: a woman aged 40 to 49 who had recovered from COVID-19.

The chain has TRBV28 and TRBJ2-5; TRBD2 might be the D (7 bases). Germline V lookup: CDR1 MDHEN, CDR2 SYDVKM. Between the trimmed V and J ends, which lost 6 bases and 0 bases, there was a span of 11 bases. The CDR3 extends over 14 amino acids. The CDR3 reads CASRGGDNQETQYF. The CDR3 nucleotides are TGTGCCAGCAGGGGGGGGGACAACCAAGAGACCCAGTACTTC.

This clone was detected only a few times. J is TRBJ2-2 and V is TRBV10-3; TRBD1 aligns across 9 bases. CDR1 is ENHRY and CDR2 is SYGVKD in the germline V gene. Trimming removed 5 bases from V and 5 bases from J; junction bases left unmatched: 15. This CDR3 comprises 18 residues. The CDR3 sequence is CAISPSAPGQGWTGELFF. In DNA, the CDR3 is TGTGCCATCAGTCCTTCGGCCCCGGGACAGGGATGGACCGGGGAGCTGTTTTTT.

The chain couples TRBV6-5 to TRBJ2-5; D perhaps matches TRBD2 (5 bases). The ends were cut back, 5 bases at V and 5 bases at J, with 18 bases in the middle. Germline V lookup: CDR1 MNHEY, CDR2 SVGAGI. The CDR3 extends over 15 amino acids. This CDR3 is CASSRTSGMGETQYF. DNA for the CDR3: TGTGCCAGCAGTCGAACATCGGGGATGGGGGAGACCCAGTACTTC.